The 9 T cell receptor beta chains given below trace back to one sample, sequenced in a study of spatial heterogeneity in lung cancer. Sample time point: sample taken at primary tumor resection. One entry per CDR3 protein, called by TCRdb with MiXCR from the 5' RACE reads. The sample includes about 10,000 distinct CDR3 sequences, approximately 53% of them seen just once. Regarding the study as a whole: One measure, the expanded intratumoral alpha and beta TCR count, tracked tumor mutation counts.

These receptors' antigens are unknown. Specimen: lung tumor tissue, collected at surgery. These receptors were collected from a female donor with early-stage non-small cell lung cancer.

Concerning this clonotype: This beta chain is off target for a library built for alpha chains, so its abundance means little. The chain has TRBV6-6 and TRBJ2-2; TRBD1 might be the D (6 bases). The CDR3 loop spans 13 amino acids. Germline lookup yields CDR1 MNHNY and CDR2 SVGAGI (reference sequence). V was shortened by 9 bases and J by 8 bases, with 16 bases between the two germline ends. CDR3 residues: CASRRGEGGELFF. The DNA for the CDR3 is TGTGCCAGTCGCAGGGGAGAGGGAGGGGAGCTGTTTTTT.

A word on this clonotype: Since the library was made to target alpha chains, this beta chain is a stray read and its abundance is not meaningful. The rearrangement uses TRBV5-1 and TRBJ1-3; D call uncertain. Germline values: CDR1 SGHRS, CDR2 YFSETQ. Between the trimmed V and J ends, which lost 0 bases and 0 bases, there was a span of 13 bases. This CDR3 comprises 17 residues. In DNA, the CDR3 is TGCGCCAGCAGCTTGGGTCGGGGTCCCCGCTCTGGAAACACCATATATTTT. Translated: CASSLGRGPRSGNTIYF. The variable domain in full, completed from reference TRBV5-1 and TRBJ1-3, reads KAGVTQTPRYLIKTRGQQVTLSCSPISGHRSVSWYQQTPGQGLQFLFEYFSETQRNKGNFPGRFSGRQFSNSRSEMNVSTLELGDSALYLCASSLGRGPRSGNTIYFGEGSWLTVV.

A remark on this clonotype: This beta chain is an off-target read within a library intended for alpha chains, so its frequency means little. This chain connects TRBV7-2 to TRBJ1-6, with D possibly matching TRBD1 (5 bases). The CDR3 loop spans 16 amino acids. Germline V gives CDR1 SGHTA, CDR2 FQGNSA. Trimming took off 1 base at V and 6 bases at J, with 13 bases between the two ends. The chain's CDR3 is CASSLVGDVVNSPLHF. The CDR3 DNA is TGTGCCAGCAGCTTAGTAGGGGACGTTGTTAATTCACCCCTCCACTTT.

As regards this clonotype: This beta chain is a stray sequence in a library constructed for alpha chains; its clone size is not meaningful. The rearrangement joins TRBV6-2 or TRBV6-3 to TRBJ1-1; no definite D call. The CDR3 sequence is 12 residues long. The ends were cut back, 4 bases at V and 1 base at J, with 4 bases in the middle. The germline CDR1 and CDR2 sequences are MNHEY and SVGEGT. This chain's CDR3 is CASSFGNTEAFF. The CDR3, as DNA: TGTGCCAGCAGTTTCGGGAACACTGAAGCTTTCTTT.

Worth noting for this clonotype: This beta chain is a stray sequence in a library constructed for alpha chains; its clone size is not meaningful. This chain uses TRBV5-5 with TRBJ2-7; perhaps D is TRBD1 or TRBD2 (5 bases each). The length of the CDR3 is 11 residues. V was cut by 6 bases and J by 4 bases, with 8 bases left in between. Germline-derived CDR1 and CDR2 are SGHKS and YYEKEE (reference sequence). The CDR3, as DNA: TGTGCCAGCAAGGGGAGTTACGAGCAGTACTTC. Encoded protein: CASKGSYEQYF.

On this clonotype itself: Found in a library prepared for alpha chains, this beta chain is an off-target read, and its abundance has little meaning. The rearrangement joins TRBV2 to TRBJ1-5; possibly TRBD1 for D (6 bases). V lost 0 bases and J lost 7, with 13 bases in between. The CDR3 loop spans 15 amino acids. Germline-derived CDR1 and CDR2 are SNHLY and FYNNEI. This CDR3 reads CASSEAYRAGQPQHF. CDR3 nucleotide sequence: TGTGCCAGCAGTGAAGCGTACAGGGCGGGACAGCCCCAGCATTTT.

A word on this clonotype: This beta chain is an off-target read within a library intended for alpha chains, so its frequency means little. The chain employs TRBV15 and TRBJ2-1, with D tentatively TRBD1 (7 bases). The germline V gene encodes CDR1 LNHNV and CDR2 YYDKDF (reference sequence). The CDR3 length is 15 residues. V lost 3 bases and J 1 base, leaving 10 bases between the germline ends. CDR3 sequence reads: CATSRTGRSYNEQFF. CDR3 in DNA: TGTGCCACCAGCAGGACAGGGAGGTCCTACAATGAGCAGTTCTTC.

This clonotype was observed once. The library was prepared for alpha chains; this beta chain is a stray read, so its frequency means little. The J gene is TRBJ1-1, the V gene TRBV4-1; no firm D call. Trimming removed 3 bases from V and 0 bases from J, with 11 bases in between. The germline V gene has CDR1 MGHRA and CDR2 YSYEKL. The CDR3 has 15 amino acids. The CDR3 nucleotides are TGCGCCAGCAGCCAGGGTCGAGGAGTGAACACTGAAGCTTTCTTT. It encodes CASSQGRGVNTEAFF.

Only a few counts were recorded for this clonotype. The library was prepared for alpha chains; this beta chain is a stray read, so its frequency means little. The genes are TRBV27 and TRBJ2-2, with 11 bases lining up with TRBD1. Germline lookup yields CDR1 MNHEY and CDR2 SMNVEV (reference sequence). CDR3 size: 17 residues. J was trimmed by 5 bases and V by 5 bases; bases with no gene match: 10. CDR3 protein: CASSGGQGAGRTGELFF. DNA for the CDR3: TGTGCCAGCAGTGGAGGACAGGGGGCTGGTAGAACCGGGGAGCTGTTTTTT.